The 21 T cell receptor beta chains presented below share a single source sample, sequenced in a study of blood T cell repertoires in COVID-19. Assay used: immunoSEQ multiplex PCR; TCRdb lists only in-frame clones, some missing. The sample lists fewer than 350,000 clones; roughly nine tenths were seen once. Sequences were obtained from peripheral blood. The receptors come from a woman aged 25 to 45 with COVID-19, enrolled during active disease.

This sequence joins TRBV5-4 and TRBJ1-6; D is possibly TRBD1 (6 bases). Germline CDR1 and CDR2: SGHNT and YYREEE (reference sequence). Trimming removed 4 bases from V and 9 bases from J, with 14 bases in between. The CDR3 is made up of 14 amino acids. This chain's CDR3 is CASSRPGVFSPLHF. DNA of the CDR3: TGTGCCAGCAGCAGGCCAGGGGTCTTTTCACCCCTCCACTTT.

The chain joins TRBV6-6 to TRBJ2-7; 10 nucleotides agree with TRBD2. Germline CDR1 and CDR2: MNHNY and SVGAGI (reference sequence). V dropped 4 bases and J dropped 4; count of bases not matched to a gene: 4. CDR3 length: 14 residues. The CDR3 bases are TGTGCCAGCAGTTTAGCTAGCGGGGGATACGAGCAGTACTTC. Its translation: CASSLASGGYEQYF.

V usage is TRBV5-1 and J usage is TRBJ1-1; no clear D. The V gene's germline CDR1 is SGHRS and CDR2 YFSETQ. Between the trimmed V and J ends, which lost 0 bases and 11 bases, there was a span of 8 bases. This CDR3 has 11 amino acids. CDR3 in amino acids: CASSLGEVAFF. The CDR3 region has the DNA TGCGCCAGCAGCTTGGGCGAGGTGGCTTTCTTT.

The V call is TRBV4-1, the J call TRBJ1-1, with D uncertain. The ends were cut back, 0 bases at V and 5 bases at J, with 10 bases in the middle. Germline CDR1 MGHRA, CDR2 YSYEKL. The CDR3 length is 14 residues. CDR3 protein: CASSQDPVVTEAFF. Written as DNA, the CDR3 is TGCGCCAGCAGCCAAGATCCGGTGGTGACTGAAGCTTTCTTT.

The V and J genes are TRBV7-9 and TRBJ2-5, with 7 positions matching TRBD1. The length of the CDR3 is 13 residues. With 8 bases clipped from V and 5 bases from J, the junction kept 8 bases outside the gene matches. CDR1 SEHNR and CDR2 FQNEAQ come from the germline V gene (reference sequence). CDR3 nucleotide sequence: TGTGCCAGCCTGGACAGGAGAAAGGAGACCCAGTACTTC. This sequence encodes CASLDRRKETQYF.

The rearrangement links TRBV18 to TRBJ1-2; 11 nucleotides align to TRBD1. V shed 8 bases, J shed 5 bases, and the junction held 10 bases outside the gene matches. The CDR3 runs 15 residues. Looked up from germline, CDR1 is KGHSH and CDR2 is LQKENI. The CDR3 reads CASRTGTGGFYGYTF. The CDR3, as DNA: TGTGCCAGCCGTACCGGGACAGGGGGATTTTATGGCTACACCTTC.

The chain employs TRBV2 and TRBJ1-1, with D hard to call. V was pared by 8 bases and J by 4 bases, with 8 bases between. The CDR3 has 11 amino acids. Germline-derived CDR1 and CDR2 are SNHLY and FYNNEI. The CDR3 here is CASWEGTEAFF. The DNA for the CDR3 is TGTGCCAGCTGGGAGGGCACTGAAGCTTTCTTT. Complete variable domain (other parts from reference TRBV2 and TRBJ1-1): EPEVTQTPSHQVTQMGQEVILRCVPISNHLYFYWYRQILGQKVEFLVSFYNNEISEKSEIFDDQFSVERPDGSNFTLKIRSTKLEDSAMYFCASWEGTEAFFGQGTRLTVV.

The CDR3 spells CASSESGTGSHEQYF. CDR3 sequence (DNA): TGCGCCAGCAGTGAGTCGGGGACAGGGAGCCACGAGCAGTACTTC. The rearrangement links TRBV10-1 to TRBJ2-7; 9 bases map to TRBD1. The CDR3 is 15 residues long. CDR1 is WNHNN and CDR2 is SYGVQD in the germline V gene (reference sequence). Trimming cost V 0 bases and J 5 bases; bases outside gene matches: 5.

The chain combines TRBV6-1 with TRBJ2-5, with TRBD2 matching 11 bases. CDR3 size: 16 residues. The J segment lost 1 base and the V segment lost 2 bases, leaving 3 bases of the junction unmatched. Germline V gene data show CDR1 as MNHNS and CDR2 as SASEGT. CDR3 in amino acids: CASSEWGLAVQETQYF. CDR3 in DNA: TGTGCCAGCAGTGAATGGGGACTAGCGGTCCAAGAGACCCAGTACTTC.

This clone has only one observation. V is TRBV7-9 and J is TRBJ2-7, with D perhaps matching TRBD1 (7 bases). This CDR3 has 13 residues. Germline CDR1 and CDR2: SEHNR and FQNEAQ (reference sequence). Trimming took off 5 bases at V and 6 bases at J, with 14 bases between the two ends. The CDR3: CASSRRDSGEQYF. In nucleotides, the CDR3 is TGTGCCAGCAGCCGGCGGGACAGTGGCGAGCAGTACTTC.

The V call is TRBV6-8, the J call TRBJ2-7; 9 nucleotides match TRBD1. The ends lost 9 bases at V and 5 bases at J; junction bases unmatched: 8. Germline CDR1 is MNHGY and CDR2 is SAAAGT. CDR3 length: 13 amino acids. The CDR3 sequence is CARTGTGQHEQYF. CDR3 bases: TGTGCCAGGACCGGGACAGGGCAGCACGAGCAGTACTTC.

The chain joins TRBV30 to TRBJ2-7; TRBD1 matches 7 bases. This CDR3 spans 15 amino acids. V lost 1 base and J lost 3; bases outside the gene matches: 9. Germline CDR1 is GTSNPN and CDR2 is SVGIG (reference sequence). The CDR3 reads CAWSASQYRGYEQYF. The CDR3 nucleotides read TGTGCCTGGAGTGCCTCCCAATACAGGGGCTACGAGCAGTACTTC.

J is TRBJ2-2 and V is TRBV2; the match to TRBD2 covers 9 bases. This CDR3 contains 17 residues. Germline assignment: CDR1 SNHLY and CDR2 FYNNEI. After removal of 4 bases from V and 1 base from J, the junction contained 7 bases not matched to a gene. The CDR3 loop reads CASSVILAGENTGELFF. The CDR3 bases are TGTGCCAGCAGTGTCATATTAGCGGGGGAGAACACCGGGGAGCTGTTTTTT.

The genes are TRBV15 and TRBJ1-4; D is unresolved. The V gene lost 1 base and the J gene lost 7 bases, with 10 bases spanning the gap. CDR1 is LNHNV and CDR2 is YYDKDF in the germline V gene (reference sequence). The CDR3 contains 14 residues. The CDR3 nucleotides read TGTGCCACCAGCAGAGTCTGGAGGGCTGAAAAACTGTTTTTT. Translation gives CATSRVWRAEKLFF.

Regarding this clone: Other nucleotide sequences in the sample specify the same CDR3. This rearrangement joins TRBV6-5 to TRBJ2-7, with no clear D. Trimming pared 7 bases from V and 3 bases from J, leaving 7 bases between. Looked up from germline, CDR1 is MNHEY and CDR2 is SVGAGI. This CDR3 comprises 11 residues. The CDR3 sequence: CASIYSYEQYF. The CDR3 region has the DNA TGTGCCAGCATATACAGCTACGAGCAGTACTTC.

J is TRBJ1-2 and V is TRBV2; D unresolved. Germline V lookup: CDR1 SNHLY, CDR2 FYNNEI. The V gene lost 8 bases and the J gene lost 1 base, with 5 bases spanning the gap. The CDR3 sequence is 11 residues long. The CDR3 loop is CASPLNYGYTF. The CDR3, as DNA: TGTGCCAGCCCACTTAACTATGGCTACACCTTC.

V usage is TRBV5-1 and J usage is TRBJ2-7, with D possibly matching TRBD1 (6 bases). This CDR3 has 14 amino acids. The germline gives CDR1 SGHRS, CDR2 YFSETQ. The germline V and J ends were trimmed by 3 bases and 3 bases, with 13 bases remaining between them. CDR3 sequence reads: CASSSDRALYEQYF. CDR3 in DNA: TGCGCCAGCAGCTCGGACAGAGCCCTCTACGAGCAGTACTTC. The full variable domain, its missing parts supplied by reference TRBV5-1 and TRBJ2-7, is KAGVTQTPRYLIKTRGQQVTLSCSPISGHRSVSWYQQTPGQGLQFLFEYFSETQRNKGNFPGRFSGRQFSNSRSEMNVSTLELGDSALYLCASSSDRALYEQYFGPGTRLTVT.

As concerns this clone: This same CDR3 is encoded by further DNA sequences in the sample. Here the CDR3 DNA reads TGTGCCACCAGCCCCGGGACAGGGGCCTACGAGCAGTACTTC. Translation gives CATSPGTGAYEQYF. The rearrangement uses TRBV15 and TRBJ2-7; 10 bases line up with TRBD1. J lost 2 bases, V lost 5 bases, and 3 bases had no gene match. Germline CDR1 reads LNHNV; CDR2 reads YYDKDF (reference sequence). This CDR3 is built from 14 residues. The variable domain in full, with the rest retrieved from reference TRBV15 and TRBJ2-7, is DAMVIQNPRYQVTQFGKPVTLSCSQTLNHNVMYWYQQKSSQAPKLLFHYYDKDFNNEADTPDNFQSRRPNTSFCFLDIRSPGLGDTAMYLCATSPGTGAYEQYFGPGTRLTVT.

The sample holds a few counts of this clone. The chain has TRBV6-5 and TRBJ2-2; D might be TRBD2 (5 bases). CDR1 is MNHEY and CDR2 is SVGAGI in the germline V gene. This CDR3 has 14 residues. V gave up 4 bases and J gave up 1 base, with 7 bases separating them. This CDR3 reads CASSSGMNTGELFF. As DNA, the CDR3 is TGTGCCAGCAGTTCGGGGATGAACACCGGGGAGCTGTTTTTT.

The chain couples TRBV3-1 (or the pseudogene TRBV3-2) to TRBJ1-4; TRBD1 might be the D (6 bases). V dropped 4 bases and J dropped 8 bases, with 17 bases sitting between them. This CDR3 is 15 amino acids long. Germline CDR1 and CDR2: LGHDT and YNNKEL (reference sequence). In DNA, the CDR3 is TGTGCCAGCAGCCCAGAGACAGGCCCCTACGAAAAACTGTTTTTT. It yields the protein CASSPETGPYEKLFF.

The rearrangement links TRBV30 to TRBJ2-7; D unresolved. Germline CDR1 and CDR2: GTSNPN and SVGIG (reference sequence). There are 10 residues in the CDR3. V lost 8 bases and J 6 bases, leaving 11 bases between the germline ends. The CDR3 loop reads CAAEVIEQYF. The CDR3 bases are TGTGCCGCCGAGGTAATCGAGCAGTACTTC.